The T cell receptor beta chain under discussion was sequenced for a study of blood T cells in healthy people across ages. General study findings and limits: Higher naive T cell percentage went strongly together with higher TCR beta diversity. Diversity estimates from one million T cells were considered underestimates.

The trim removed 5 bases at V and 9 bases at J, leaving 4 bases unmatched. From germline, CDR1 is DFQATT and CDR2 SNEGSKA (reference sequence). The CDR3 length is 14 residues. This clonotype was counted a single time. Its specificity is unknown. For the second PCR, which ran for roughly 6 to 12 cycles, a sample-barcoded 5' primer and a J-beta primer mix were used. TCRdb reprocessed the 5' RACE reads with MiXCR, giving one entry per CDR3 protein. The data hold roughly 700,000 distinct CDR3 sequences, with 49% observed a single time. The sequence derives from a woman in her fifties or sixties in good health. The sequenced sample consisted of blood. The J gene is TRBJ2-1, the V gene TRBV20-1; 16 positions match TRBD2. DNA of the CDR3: TGCAGTGCTCCCGGGACTAGCGGGAGGGTTGAGCAGTTCTTC. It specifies CSAPGTSGRVEQFF.